This T cell receptor beta chain was identified during a study of lymphopenia after photon versus proton radiotherapy. Findings and caveats of the study: Survival link was tested only in deceased patients; proton benefit remains a possibility. After the lymphocyte nadir, photon-treated repertoires showed oligoclonal expansion, especially of CD8+ Temra cells. Relative stability marked proton patients; photon patients lost diversity and naive cells.

TCRdb keeps only in-frame clones here, not all; method: immunoSEQ multiplex PCR. Of about 2,100 clones listed, around 80% are singletons. The ends were cut back, 0 bases at V and 9 bases at J, with 15 bases in the middle. Germline CDR1 SGHNT, CDR2 YYREEE (reference sequence). CDR3 length equals 14 residues. As concerns this clone: The antigen is undetermined.

V usage is TRBV5-4 and J usage is TRBJ1-2; D is perhaps TRBD1 (6 bases). Specimen: peripheral blood, collected from a patient treated with photon-based radiotherapy. The sequence came from a man older than 75 with cholangiocarcinoma. CDR3 in amino acids: CASSLEGQGRCYTF. CDR3 DNA sequence: TGTGCCAGCAGCTTGGAGGGTCAGGGGAGATGCTACACCTTC.